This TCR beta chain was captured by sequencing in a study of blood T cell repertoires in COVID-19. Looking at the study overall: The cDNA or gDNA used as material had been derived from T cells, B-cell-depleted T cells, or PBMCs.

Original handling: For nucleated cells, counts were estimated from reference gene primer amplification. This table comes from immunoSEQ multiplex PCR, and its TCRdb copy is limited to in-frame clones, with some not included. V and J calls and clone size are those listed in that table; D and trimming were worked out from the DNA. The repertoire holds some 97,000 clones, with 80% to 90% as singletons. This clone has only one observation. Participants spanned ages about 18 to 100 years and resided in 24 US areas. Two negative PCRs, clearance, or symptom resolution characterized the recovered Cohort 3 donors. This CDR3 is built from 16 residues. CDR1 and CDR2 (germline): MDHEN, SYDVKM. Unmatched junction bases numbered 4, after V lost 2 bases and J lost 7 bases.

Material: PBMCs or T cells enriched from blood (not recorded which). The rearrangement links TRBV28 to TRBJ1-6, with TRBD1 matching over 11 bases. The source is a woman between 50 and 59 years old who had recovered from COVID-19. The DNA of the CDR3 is TGTGCCAGCAGTTTACTCGGACAGGGGGCGAATTCACCCCTCCACTTT. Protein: CASSLLGQGANSPLHF.